This TCR beta chain was sequenced for a study of T cells in tuberculosis. Study-wide results and limits: Shorter CDR3-alpha in active tuberculosis partly drove smaller distances.

Of note for this clone: The target antigen is unknown.

As for time point: new active TB diagnosis, blood taken before or within 7 days of starting treatment. Produced via immunoSEQ multiplex PCR; TCRdb's table is partial and in-frame only. This sample has some 31,000 clones, with about 91% found just once. Germline CDR1 is GTSNPN and CDR2 is SVGIG (reference sequence). This CDR3 is 12 amino acids long. The germline V and J ends were trimmed by 2 bases and 4 bases, with 7 bases remaining between them. This clonotype was obtained from an adult with tuberculosis. The source was PBMCs, collected at tuberculosis diagnosis. The rearrangement joins TRBV30 to TRBJ2-3, with D uncertain. The DNA for the CDR3 is TGTGCCTGGAGTTCTAGACCAGATACGCAGTATTTT. It is translated as CAWSSRPDTQYF.